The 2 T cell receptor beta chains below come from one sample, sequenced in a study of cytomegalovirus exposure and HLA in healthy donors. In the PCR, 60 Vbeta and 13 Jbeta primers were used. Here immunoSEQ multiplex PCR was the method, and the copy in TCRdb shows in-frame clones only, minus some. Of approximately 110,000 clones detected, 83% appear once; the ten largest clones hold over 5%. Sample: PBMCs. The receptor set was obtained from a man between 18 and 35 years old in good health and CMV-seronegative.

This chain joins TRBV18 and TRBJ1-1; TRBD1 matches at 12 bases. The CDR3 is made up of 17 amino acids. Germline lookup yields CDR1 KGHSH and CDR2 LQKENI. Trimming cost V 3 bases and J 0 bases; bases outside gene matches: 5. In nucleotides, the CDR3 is TGTGCCAGCTCACCGCGCGGGACAGGGGGCATGAACACTGAAGCTTTCTTT. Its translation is CASSPRGTGGMNTEAFF.

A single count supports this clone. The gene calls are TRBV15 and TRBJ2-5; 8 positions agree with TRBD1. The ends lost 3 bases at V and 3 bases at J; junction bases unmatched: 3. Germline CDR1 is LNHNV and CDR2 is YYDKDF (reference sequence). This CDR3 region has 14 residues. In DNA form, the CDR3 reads TGTGCCACCAGCAGGGACAGGGCTGAAGAGACCCAGTACTTC. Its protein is CATSRDRAEETQYF.